This T cell receptor beta chain was documented in a study of blood T cell repertoires in COVID-19. Study in general: What the recovered Cohort 3 donors had was two negative PCRs, clearance, or symptom resolution. Samples came from the United States, Italy and Spain, spanning acute and convalescent COVID-19.

All enrollees were roughly 18 to 95 years old and from approximately 24 US areas. Per the original methods: How many nucleated cells were present was estimated from reference gene primer amplification. Method: immunoSEQ multiplex PCR; TCRdb's copy keeps in-frame clones and lacks some. Clone size and V and J calls were adopted from that table, with D and trimming inferred from the DNA. The table includes 350,000 to 450,000 clones, about 90% detected once. The CDR3 loop spans 17 amino acids. Germline V lookup: CDR1 SEHNR, CDR2 FQNEAQ (reference sequence). With V trimmed by 0 bases and J by 2 bases, 1 base remained unmatched.

The clonotype was recovered from a man aged 35 to 55 in a cohort exposed to, infected with or recovered from COVID-19 (not recorded which). The chain recombines TRBV7-9 with TRBJ1-6; TRBD1 matches at 10 bases. The sequenced sample consisted of PBMCs or T cells enriched from blood (not recorded which). This chain's CDR3 is CASSLAGTGAYNSPLHF. In DNA form, the CDR3 reads TGTGCCAGCAGCTTAGCGGGGACAGGGGCCTATAATTCACCCCTCCACTTT.